These 27 T cell receptor beta chains share one sample of origin, sequenced in a study of neoadjuvant anti-PD-1 for oral cavity cancer. This table comes from immunoSEQ multiplex PCR, and its TCRdb copy is limited to in-frame clones, with some not included. The table has about 14,000 clones, 70% to 75% seen once. Time point denoted: after neoadjuvant nivolumab, at surgical resection. The specimen comprised PBMCs, sampled after nivolumab (anti-PD-1) treatment. The receptors come from a person between 40 and 85 years old with oral cavity squamous cell carcinoma.

V usage is TRBV5-4 and J usage is TRBJ2-1, with 8 bases fitting TRBD2. The CDR3 sequence is 15 residues long. In germline, CDR1 is SGHNT, CDR2 YYREEE (reference sequence). With 0 bases clipped from V and 6 bases from J, the junction kept 5 bases outside the gene matches. The CDR3 DNA reads as TGTGCCAGCAGCTTGGACCCGGGAGGGTTCAATGAGCAGTTCTTC. This translates into CASSLDPGGFNEQFF.

The V call is TRBV27, the J call TRBJ2-2, with 7 nucleotides matching TRBD1. This CDR3 has 14 residues. Germline values: CDR1 MNHEY, CDR2 SMNVEV (reference sequence). The ends lost 4 bases at V and 5 bases at J; junction bases unmatched: 4. CDR3 sequence (DNA): TGTGCCAGCAGTTGGACAGGACTTACCGGGGAGCTGTTTTTT. Residues: CASSWTGLTGELFF.

The V gene is TRBV16, the J gene TRBJ1-2; D might be TRBD1 (6 bases). Looked up from germline, CDR1 is KGHSY and CDR2 is FQNENV. Between the trimmed V and J ends, which lost 5 bases and 7 bases, there was a span of 14 bases. CDR3 size: 13 residues. CDR3 residues: CASSGNRAGGYTF. The CDR3 coding sequence is TGTGCCAGCAGCGGGAACAGGGCCGGTGGCTACACCTTC.

This sequence joins TRBV2 and TRBJ1-2; no definite D call. Trimming pared 1 base from V and 4 bases from J, leaving 10 bases between. Germline V CDR1 and CDR2: SNHLY, FYNNEI. The CDR3 has 14 amino acids. The CDR3 nucleotides are TGTGCCAGCAGTGAAGTCGTGGACGCCTATGGCTACACCTTC. Protein product: CASSEVVDAYGYTF.

The chain links TRBV4-1 to TRBJ2-1; 12 bases match TRBD2. With V trimmed by 1 base and J by 7 bases, 2 bases remained unmatched. CDR3 length: 15 residues. Germline V gene lookup returns CDR1 MGHRA and CDR2 YSYEKL. The CDR3, as DNA: TGCGCCAGCAGCCAAGGACTAGCGGGAGTAAATGAGCAGTTCTTC. This sequence encodes CASSQGLAGVNEQFF.

This clone was found once. The chain links TRBV2 to TRBJ2-2; 7 bases match TRBD1. The trim removed 7 bases at V and 6 bases at J, leaving 11 bases unmatched. From germline, CDR1 is SNHLY and CDR2 FYNNEI. This CDR3 is 15 amino acids long. CDR3 DNA: TGTGCCAGCAATTGGGGGACAGTCGAGGCCGGGGAGCTGTTTTTT. Protein product: CASNWGTVEAGELFF.

Turning to this clone: At one of its ends the junction is not consistent with the germline gene, which may arise from a read error. The V gene is TRBV14, the J gene TRBJ2-7, with D hard to call. The CDR3 loop spans 14 amino acids. From germline, CDR1 is SGHDN and CDR2 FVKESK. The DNA of the CDR3 is TGTGCCAGCAGTCAAGGGATTCGAGCTGGCGAGCAGTACTTC. It translates to CASSQGIRAGEQYF. The full variable domain, its missing parts supplied by reference TRBV14 and TRBJ2-7, is EAGVTQFPSHSVIEKGQTVTLRCDPISGHDNLYWYRRVMGKEIKFLLHFVKESKQDESGMPNNRFLAERTGGTYSTLKVQPAELEDSGVYFCASSQGIRAGEQYFGPGTRLTVT.

This clone was seen more than once but under ten times. The chain is built from TRBV7-6 and TRBJ2-2; D uncertain. The CDR3 contains 14 residues. CDR1 is SGHVS, CDR2 FNYEAQ, per germline. V lost 0 bases, J lost 5 bases, and 7 bases lay in between. CDR3 protein: CASSLARSTGELFF. The CDR3 DNA reads as TGTGCCAGCAGCTTAGCGAGAAGTACCGGGGAGCTGTTTTTT.

This clone appeared a single time. The chain carries TRBV19 and TRBJ2-6, with D possibly called TRBD1 or TRBD2 (5 bases each). The germline gives CDR1 LNHDA, CDR2 SQIVND (reference sequence). This CDR3 has 15 residues. V was clipped by 9 bases and J by 0 bases, with 12 bases between them. CDR3 region: CASKAGSSGANVLTF. The CDR3 DNA follows: TGTGCCAGCAAGGCAGGGAGCTCTGGGGCCAACGTCCTGACTTTC.

The chain combines TRBV7-3 with TRBJ2-3, with no clear D. V gave up 5 bases and J gave up 3 bases, with 9 bases separating them. Germline V gene data show CDR1 as SGHTA and CDR2 as FQGTGA. The CDR3 extends over 13 amino acids. CDR3 in amino acids: CASSNPTTDTQYF. The DNA of the CDR3 is TGTGCCAGCAGCAACCCGACGACAGATACGCAGTATTTT. The full variable domain, completed using reference TRBV7-3 and TRBJ2-3, is GAGVSQTPSNKVTEKGKYVELRCDPISGHTALYWYRQSLGQGPEFLIYFQGTGAADDSGLPNDRFFAVRPEGSVSTLKIQRTERGDSAVYLCASSNPTTDTQYFGPGTRLTVL.

This clone came up a few times. The chain is built from TRBV16 and TRBJ2-1; the match to TRBD2 covers 8 bases. Per the germline V gene, CDR1 is KGHSY and CDR2 is FQNENV. The ends lost 0 bases at V and 2 bases at J; junction bases unmatched: 0. The CDR3 is 15 residues long. DNA for the CDR3: TGTGCCAGCAGCCAATCTAGCGGGGCCTACAATGAGCAGTTCTTC. Translating gives CASSQSSGAYNEQFF. Looking up the rest from reference TRBV16 and TRBJ2-1 gives the full variable domain: GEEVAQTPKHLVRGEGQKAKLYCAPIKGHSYVFWYQQVLKNEFKFLISFQNENVFDETGMPKERFSAKCLPNSPCSLEIQATKLEDSAVYFCASSQSSGAYNEQFFGPGTRLTVL.

The genes are TRBV1 and TRBJ2-7; TRBD1 reflects the table's D call only, with no check against the DNA. TRBV1 is a pseudogene. The CDR3 covers 15 residues. CDR3 amino acids: CTSSQDDGHSHEQYF. The CDR3 DNA reads as TGCACCAGCAGCCAAGATGATGGACATTCCCACGAGCAGTACTTC.

This sequence joins TRBV5-6 and TRBJ2-7; D not resolved. The V and J ends lost 1 base and 0 bases respectively, with 8 bases between them. Germline loops: CDR1 SGHDT, CDR2 YYEEEE. The CDR3 runs 14 residues. The DNA of the CDR3 is TGTGCCAGCAGCTTGCCTTCGAGCTCCTACGAGCAGTACTTC. This gives the protein CASSLPSSSYEQYF.

The rearrangement uses TRBV15 and TRBJ1-5, with 7 nucleotides matching TRBD1. Germline CDR1 and CDR2: LNHNV and YYDKDF (reference sequence). The trim removed 2 bases at V and 11 bases at J, leaving 3 bases unmatched. The CDR3 length is 12 residues. CDR3 sequence reads: CATSRYGQAQHF. The CDR3 region has the DNA TGTGCCACCAGCAGATATGGACAGGCCCAGCATTTT.

V and J are TRBV7-3 and TRBJ1-1; 8 nucleotides match TRBD1. CDR1 is SGHTA and CDR2 is FQGTGA in the germline V gene. The ends lost 5 bases at V and 4 bases at J; junction bases unmatched: 6. The CDR3 runs 14 residues. The CDR3 region is CASSPQGAVTEAFF. CDR3 nucleotides: TGTGCCAGCAGCCCCCAGGGGGCGGTCACTGAAGCTTTCTTT. The variable domain in full, with the rest retrieved from reference TRBV7-3 and TRBJ1-1, is GAGVSQTPSNKVTEKGKYVELRCDPISGHTALYWYRQSLGQGPEFLIYFQGTGAADDSGLPNDRFFAVRPEGSVSTLKIQRTERGDSAVYLCASSPQGAVTEAFFGQGTRLTVV.

V gene TRBV30 combines with J gene TRBJ2-6; D unresolved. V lost 6 bases and J lost 2, with 5 bases in between. CDR1 is GTSNPN, CDR2 SVGIG, per germline (reference sequence). The CDR3 sequence is 12 residues long. CDR3 coding DNA: TGTGCCTGCACAACTGGGGCCAACGTCCTGACTTTC. It codes for CACTTGANVLTF. Full variable domain (missing parts from reference TRBV30 and TRBJ2-6): SQTIHQWPATLVQPVGSPLSLECTVEGTSNPNLYWYRQAAGRGLQLLFYSVGIGQISSEVPQNLSASRPQDRQFILSSKKLLLSDSGFYLCACTTGANVLTFGAGSRLTVL.

V is TRBV5-1 and J is TRBJ2-1; weak D call: TRBD1 (6 bases). The CDR3 is 15 residues long. The V gene's germline CDR1 is SGHRS and CDR2 YFSETQ. Trimming cost V 2 bases and J 2 bases, with 11 bases left between them. The CDR3 bases are TGCGCCAGCAGCTTTTCAGGGGACACCTACAATGAGCAGTTCTTC. It is translated as CASSFSGDTYNEQFF. The complete variable domain, with remaining parts taken from reference TRBV5-1 and TRBJ2-1, reads KAGVTQTPRYLIKTRGQQVTLSCSPISGHRSVSWYQQTPGQGLQFLFEYFSETQRNKGNFPGRFSGRQFSNSRSEMNVSTLELGDSALYLCASSFSGDTYNEQFFGPGTRLTVL.

V is TRBV11-2 and J is TRBJ1-2; D unclear. Germline V CDR1 and CDR2: SGHAT, FQNNGV. V dropped 5 bases and J dropped 7 bases, with 8 bases sitting between them. The CDR3 consists of 11 residues. The CDR3 here is CASSTNSGYTF. CDR3 coding DNA: TGTGCCAGCAGCACCAATAGTGGCTACACCTTC.

This chain uses TRBV30 with TRBJ1-2; D not resolved. CDR1 is GTSNPN, CDR2 SVGIG, per germline (reference sequence). The CDR3 spans 13 residues. V lost 7 bases, J lost 1 base, and 13 bases lay in between. The CDR3 is CASTGPGNYGYTF. The CDR3, as DNA: TGTGCCTCGACCGGACCGGGTAACTATGGCTACACCTTC.

This clone was seen just once. The V gene is TRBV2, the J gene TRBJ2-7; D is unresolved. V was clipped by 6 bases and J by 3 bases, with 3 bases between them. This CDR3 has 10 amino acids. Germline lookup yields CDR1 SNHLY and CDR2 FYNNEI. CDR3 sequence (DNA): TGTGCCAGCAGCTACTACGAGCAGTACTTC. Amino acids: CASSYYEQYF.

This chain links TRBV27 with TRBJ1-1; TRBD1 might be the D (6 bases). The CDR3 spans 15 residues. V was cut by 6 bases and J by 4 bases, with 18 bases left in between. CDR1 and CDR2 from the germline V gene are MNHEY and SMNVEV (reference sequence). This CDR3 reads CASSQRGGLPTEAFF. DNA for the CDR3: TGTGCCAGCAGCCAACGTGGGGGGCTACCCACTGAAGCTTTCTTT.

The genes are TRBV6-1 and TRBJ2-2; D unclear. The CDR3 has 16 amino acids. With 2 bases removed from V and 1 base from J, the gap between germline ends came to 11 bases. Germline V CDR1 and CDR2: MNHNS, SASEGT. In nucleotides, the CDR3 is TGTGCCAGCAGTGAATTCGCGGTACAGAACACCGGGGAGCTGTTTTTT. Residues: CASSEFAVQNTGELFF.

This chain uses TRBV7-9 with TRBJ2-2, with D perhaps matching TRBD1 or TRBD2 (5 bases each). The V end was cut by 3 bases, the J end by 1 base, with 12 bases between. There are 16 residues in the CDR3. Germline assignment: CDR1 SEHNR and CDR2 FQNEAQ (reference sequence). CDR3 nucleotide sequence: TGTGCCAGCAGCTTGGGGTTGGGGGAGAACACCGGGGAGCTGTTTTTT. Residues: CASSLGLGENTGELFF. The entire variable domain, with the rest obtained from reference TRBV7-9 and TRBJ2-2, is as follows: DTGVSQNPRHKITKRGQNVTFRCDPISEHNRLYWYRQTLGQGPEFLTYFQNEAQLEKSRLLSDRFSAERPKGSFSTLEIQRTEQGDSAMYLCASSLGLGENTGELFFGEGSRLTVL.

The chain recombines TRBV10-3 with TRBJ2-5; D perhaps matches TRBD2 (5 bases). V dropped 2 bases and J dropped 0 bases, with 7 bases sitting between them. The CDR3 length is 14 residues. Germline CDR1 reads ENHRY; CDR2 reads SYGVKD. Written as DNA, the CDR3 is TGTGCCATCAGTGAGCCCGGGGACCAAGAGACCCAGTACTTC. Translated, it gives CAISEPGDQETQYF.

This clone was detected a few times. The rearrangement joins TRBV7-8 to TRBJ2-1; 12 bases agree with TRBD2. Germline assignment: CDR1 SGHVS and CDR2 FQNEAQ. There are 13 residues in the CDR3. V was pared by 4 bases and J by 15 bases, with 7 bases of the junction left unmatched. The chain's CDR3 is CASSSGLAGPPFF. The CDR3 DNA sequence: TGTGCCAGCAGCTCGGGACTAGCGGGCCCCCCGTTCTTC.

With respect to this clone: No conserved phenylalanine or tryptophan is present at the end of the CDR3, so a read error is the likely explanation. It is unclear where the CDR3 begins or ends on the DNA, so no DNA is shown, and the CDR3 is as TCRdb lists it. The V call is TRBV6-5, the J call TRBJ2-7. Germline V gene sequence: CDR1 MNHEY, CDR2 SVGAGI. The CDR3 has 9 amino acids, counting both end residues. CDR3 loop: CASSYLCSS.

The chain is built from TRBV7-3 and TRBJ2-3; D may be TRBD2 (5 bases). Germline V gives CDR1 SGHTA, CDR2 FQGTGA. The CDR3 length is 15 residues. Trimming removed 0 bases at V and 2 bases at J, with 9 bases between. The CDR3 DNA sequence: TGTGCCAGCAGCTTAACAAGCGGATACACAGATACGCAGTATTTT. It yields the protein CASSLTSGYTDTQYF.